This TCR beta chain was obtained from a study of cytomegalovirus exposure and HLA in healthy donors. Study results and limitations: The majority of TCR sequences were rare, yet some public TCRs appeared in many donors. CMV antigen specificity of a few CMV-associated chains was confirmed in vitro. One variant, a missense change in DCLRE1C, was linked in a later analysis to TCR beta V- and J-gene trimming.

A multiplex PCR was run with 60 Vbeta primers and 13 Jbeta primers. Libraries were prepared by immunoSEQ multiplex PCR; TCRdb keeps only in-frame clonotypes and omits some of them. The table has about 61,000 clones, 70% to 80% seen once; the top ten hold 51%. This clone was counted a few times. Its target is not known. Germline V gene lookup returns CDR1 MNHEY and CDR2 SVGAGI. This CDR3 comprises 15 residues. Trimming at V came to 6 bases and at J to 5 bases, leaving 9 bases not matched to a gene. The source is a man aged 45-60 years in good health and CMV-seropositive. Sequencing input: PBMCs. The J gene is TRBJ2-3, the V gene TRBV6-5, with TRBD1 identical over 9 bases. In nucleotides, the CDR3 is TGTGCCAGCAGAAATACCATGGACAGGGGAGATACGCAGTATTTT. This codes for CASRNTMDRGDTQYF.